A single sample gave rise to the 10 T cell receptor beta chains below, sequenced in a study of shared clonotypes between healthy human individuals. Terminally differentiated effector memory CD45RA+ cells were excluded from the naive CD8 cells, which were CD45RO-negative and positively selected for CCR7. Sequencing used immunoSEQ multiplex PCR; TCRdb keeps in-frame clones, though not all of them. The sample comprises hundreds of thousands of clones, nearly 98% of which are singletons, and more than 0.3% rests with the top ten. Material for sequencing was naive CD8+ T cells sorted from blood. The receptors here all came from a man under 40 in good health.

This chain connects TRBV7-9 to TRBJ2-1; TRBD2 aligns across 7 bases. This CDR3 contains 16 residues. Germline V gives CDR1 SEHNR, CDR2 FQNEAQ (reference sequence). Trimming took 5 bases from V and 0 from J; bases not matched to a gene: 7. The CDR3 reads CASSRSGMISYNEQFF. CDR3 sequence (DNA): TGTGCCAGCAGCCGAAGCGGGATGATCTCCTACAATGAGCAGTTCTTC. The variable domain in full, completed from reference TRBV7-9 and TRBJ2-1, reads DTGVSQNPRHKITKRGQNVTFRCDPISEHNRLYWYRQTLGQGPEFLTYFQNEAQLEKSRLLSDRFSAERPKGSFSTLEIQRTEQGDSAMYLCASSRSGMISYNEQFFGPGTRLTVL.

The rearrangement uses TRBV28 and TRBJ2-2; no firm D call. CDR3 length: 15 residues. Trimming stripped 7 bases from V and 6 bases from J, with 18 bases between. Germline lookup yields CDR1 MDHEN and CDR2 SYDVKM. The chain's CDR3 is CASTPIRSDSGELFF. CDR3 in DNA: TGTGCCAGCACCCCTATAAGGTCGGATTCCGGGGAGCTGTTTTTT. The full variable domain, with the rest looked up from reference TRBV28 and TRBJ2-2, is DVKVTQSSRYLVKRTGEKVFLECVQDMDHENMFWYRQDPGLGLRLIYFSYDVKMKEKGDIPEGYSVSREKKERFSLILESASTNQTSMYLCASTPIRSDSGELFFGEGSRLTVL.

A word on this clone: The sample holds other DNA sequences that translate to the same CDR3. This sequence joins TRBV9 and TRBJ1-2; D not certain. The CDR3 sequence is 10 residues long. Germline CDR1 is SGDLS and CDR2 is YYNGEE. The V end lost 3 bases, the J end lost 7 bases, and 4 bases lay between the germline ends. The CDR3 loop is CASSGSGYTF. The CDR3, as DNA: TGTGCCAGCAGCGGGTCTGGCTACACCTTC.

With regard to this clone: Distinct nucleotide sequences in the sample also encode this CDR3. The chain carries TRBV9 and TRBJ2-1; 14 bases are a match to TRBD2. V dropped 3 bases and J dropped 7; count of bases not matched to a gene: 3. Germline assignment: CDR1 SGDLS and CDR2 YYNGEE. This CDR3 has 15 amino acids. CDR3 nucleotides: TGTGCCAGCAGCGCAGGACTAGCGGGAGGTAATGAGCAGTTCTTC. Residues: CASSAGLAGGNEQFF.

The CDR3 bases are TGTGCCAGCTCAGACCCCCCGAGGTATCGGGACGAGCAGTACTTC. Its protein product is CASSDPPRYRDEQYF. The V and J genes are TRBV18 and TRBJ2-7, with D unresolved. This CDR3 comprises 15 residues. CDR1 and CDR2 from the germline V gene are KGHSH and LQKENI. The germline V and J ends were trimmed by 5 bases and 5 bases, with 19 bases remaining between them.

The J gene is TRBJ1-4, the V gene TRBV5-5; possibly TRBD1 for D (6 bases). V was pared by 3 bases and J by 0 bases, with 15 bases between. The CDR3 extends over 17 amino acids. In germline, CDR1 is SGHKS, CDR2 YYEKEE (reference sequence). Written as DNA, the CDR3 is TGTGCCAGCAGCTCCTCGGGGACACTCACAACTAATGAAAAACTGTTTTTT. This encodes CASSSSGTLTTNEKLFF.

The CDR3 protein is CAWSVGVEAKNIQYF. CDR3 nucleotides: TGTGCCTGGAGTGTCGGCGTGGAAGCCAAAAACATTCAGTACTTC. The chain uses TRBV30 and TRBJ2-4; no definite D call. The V end was cut by 0 bases, the J end by 0 bases, with 9 bases between. This CDR3 comprises 15 residues. CDR1 is GTSNPN and CDR2 is SVGIG in the germline V gene (reference sequence). Together with reference TRBV30 and TRBJ2-4, the CDR3 gives the full variable domain: SQTIHQWPATLVQPVGSPLSLECTVEGTSNPNLYWYRQAAGRGLQLLFYSVGIGQISSEVPQNLSASRPQDRQFILSSKKLLLSDSGFYLCAWSVGVEAKNIQYFGAGTRLSVL.

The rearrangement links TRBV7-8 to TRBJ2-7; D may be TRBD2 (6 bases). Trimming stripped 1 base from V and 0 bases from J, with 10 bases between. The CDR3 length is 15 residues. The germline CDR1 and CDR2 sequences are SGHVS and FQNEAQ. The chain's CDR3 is CASSLEPGSSYEQYF. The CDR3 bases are TGTGCCAGCAGCTTAGAGCCCGGGAGCTCCTACGAGCAGTACTTC.

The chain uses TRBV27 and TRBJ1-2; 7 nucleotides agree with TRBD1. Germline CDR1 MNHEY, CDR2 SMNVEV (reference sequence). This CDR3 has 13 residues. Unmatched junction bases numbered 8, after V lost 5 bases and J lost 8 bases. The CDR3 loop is CASSPTGLRGYTF. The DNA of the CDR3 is TGTGCCAGCAGTCCGACAGGGCTCCGGGGCTACACCTTC.

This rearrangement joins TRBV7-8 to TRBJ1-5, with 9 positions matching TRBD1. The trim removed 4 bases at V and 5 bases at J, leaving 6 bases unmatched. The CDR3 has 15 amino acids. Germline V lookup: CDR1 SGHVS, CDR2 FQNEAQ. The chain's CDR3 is CASSSPGQGYQPQHF. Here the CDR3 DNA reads TGTGCCAGCAGCTCACCGGGACAGGGATATCAGCCCCAGCATTTT.